Below are 18 T cell receptor beta chains sequenced from a single sample in a study of blood T cell repertoires in COVID-19. The data were produced by immunoSEQ multiplex PCR, yet TCRdb's version contains in-frame clones alone and is incomplete. This sample has 80,000 to 100,000 clones, with 90% found just once. The sequencing input was peripheral blood. Receptors originate from a man aged 55 to 70 with acute or convalescent COVID-19.

This chain joins TRBV5-4 and TRBJ1-1; no clear D gene. Germline CDR1 reads SGHNT; CDR2 reads YYREEE (reference sequence). Trimming removed 5 bases at V and 0 bases at J, with 11 bases between. This CDR3 has 14 amino acids. CDR3 sequence reads: CASSSSPVNTEAFF. CDR3 nucleotides: TGTGCCAGCAGTTCTTCCCCGGTGAACACTGAAGCTTTCTTT.

The chain links TRBV7-8 to TRBJ1-5; 9 bases line up with TRBD1. The CDR3 contains 15 residues. The V gene's germline CDR1 is SGHVS and CDR2 FQNEAQ. Trimming removed 5 bases from V and 9 bases from J; junction bases left unmatched: 11. CDR3 sequence: CASSPSRQGDLPQHF. Here the CDR3 DNA reads TGTGCCAGCAGCCCCAGCCGACAGGGGGATTTGCCCCAGCATTTT.

The V call is TRBV6-5, the J call TRBJ1-1; 9 bases align to TRBD1. The CDR3 consists of 14 residues. Trimming took 5 bases from V and 4 from J; bases not matched to a gene: 5. In germline, CDR1 is MNHEY, CDR2 SVGAGI. The CDR3 loop is CASSRTTGGTEAFF. The CDR3 DNA is TGTGCCAGCAGTAGAACGACAGGGGGCACTGAAGCTTTCTTT.

The chain combines TRBV29-1 with TRBJ2-1, with TRBD1 matching over 7 bases. V trimming: 7 bases; J trimming: 7 bases; junction bases outside the gene matches: 7. Germline lookup yields CDR1 SQVTM and CDR2 ANQGSEA. The CDR3 contains 12 residues. The chain's CDR3 is CSAHRGGNEQFF. Here the CDR3 DNA reads TGCAGCGCCCACAGGGGTGGAAATGAGCAGTTCTTC.

This clone has just a few counts. The V gene is TRBV30, the J gene TRBJ1-2; 7 positions agree with TRBD1. Germline assignment: CDR1 GTSNPN and CDR2 SVGIG (reference sequence). The trim removed 4 bases at V and 4 bases at J, leaving 6 bases unmatched. CDR3 length equals 13 residues. DNA of the CDR3: TGTGCCTGGACCCTCCGGGACAGCTATGGCTACACCTTC. This translates into CAWTLRDSYGYTF.

This CDR3 reads CASSSLAGGRETQYF. DNA for the CDR3: TGTGCCAGCAGCTCTCTAGCGGGGGGAAGAGAGACCCAGTACTTC. V is TRBV3-1 (or the pseudogene TRBV3-2) and J is TRBJ2-5, with TRBD2 matching over 11 bases. The germline gives CDR1 LGHDT, CDR2 YNNKEL (reference sequence). Trimming cost V 5 bases and J 4 bases; bases outside gene matches: 6. The CDR3 sequence is 15 residues long.

The chain joins TRBV14 to TRBJ1-6; D is undetermined. Looked up from germline, CDR1 is SGHDN and CDR2 is FVKESK. The V end was cut by 4 bases, the J end by 7 bases, with 20 bases between. The CDR3 length is 17 residues. CDR3 bases: TGTGCCAGCAGCCTTGCCACGGGATGGACCGTAAATTCACCCCTCCACTTT. Encoded protein: CASSLATGWTVNSPLHF.

The table lists this clone with a count of one. The chain links TRBV6-5 to TRBJ2-3, with TRBD1 matching over 9 bases. J lost 8 bases, V lost 7 bases, and 10 bases had no gene match. The germline CDR1 and CDR2 sequences are MNHEY and SVGAGI. The CDR3 has 14 residues. The CDR3 nucleotides read TGTGCCAGCATCTTGACAGGGGGGCTCAGTACGCAGTATTTT. Protein: CASILTGGLSTQYF.

The J gene is TRBJ1-6, the V gene TRBV30, with D maybe TRBD1 (6 bases). CDR3 length: 13 residues. Per the germline V gene, CDR1 is GTSNPN and CDR2 is SVGIG (reference sequence). The germline V and J ends were trimmed by 2 bases and 10 bases, with 12 bases remaining between them. The CDR3 DNA reads TGTGCCTGGAGTCTCCAGGGGAAGTCACCCCTCCACTTT. It translates to CAWSLQGKSPLHF.

The gene calls are TRBV5-1 and TRBJ1-4; 7 bases align to TRBD1. Germline lookup yields CDR1 SGHRS and CDR2 YFSETQ. The CDR3 has 16 residues. J was trimmed by 2 bases and V by 0 bases; bases with no gene match: 4. The DNA for the CDR3 is TGCGCCAGCAGCTTGGACAGGGGATCGACTAATGAAAAACTGTTTTTT. Protein product: CASSLDRGSTNEKLFF.

V gene TRBV7-9 combines with J gene TRBJ1-1; D is uncertain. V gave up 6 bases and J gave up 1 base, with 15 bases separating them. The CDR3 has 15 amino acids. The germline V gene has CDR1 SEHNR and CDR2 FQNEAQ (reference sequence). CDR3 protein: CASSFLRRENTEAFF. The CDR3 DNA follows: TGTGCCAGCAGTTTTTTACGGAGAGAGAACACTGAAGCTTTCTTT. The whole variable domain, remainder taken from reference TRBV7-9 and TRBJ1-1, is DTGVSQNPRHKITKRGQNVTFRCDPISEHNRLYWYRQTLGQGPEFLTYFQNEAQLEKSRLLSDRFSAERPKGSFSTLEIQRTEQGDSAMYLCASSFLRRENTEAFFGQGTRLTVV.

This clone was observed a handful of times. The chain is built from TRBV13 and TRBJ1-3; weak D call: TRBD1 (6 bases). V was clipped by 5 bases and J by 3 bases, with 14 bases between them. The CDR3 is 15 residues long. Germline CDR1 PRHDT, CDR2 FYEKMQ (reference sequence). The CDR3 DNA is TGTGCCAGCAGCCCCGGACAGTTAGGTGGAAACACCATATATTTT. This gives the protein CASSPGQLGGNTIYF.

This chain joins TRBV29-1 and TRBJ1-1, with no clear D. Deletions cut 7 bases from V and 0 bases from J, with 12 bases between. From germline, CDR1 is SQVTM and CDR2 ANQGSEA. CDR3 length equals 13 residues. CDR3 in DNA: TGCAGCGCTCAAACACAGATGAACACTGAAGCTTTCTTT. It encodes CSAQTQMNTEAFF.

The V and J genes are TRBV20-1 and TRBJ1-1, with D perhaps matching TRBD1 (5 bases). CDR1 and CDR2 from the germline V gene are DFQATT and SNEGSKA (reference sequence). V was clipped by 5 bases and J by 5 bases, with 9 bases between them. The CDR3 sequence is 11 residues long. CDR3 amino acids: CSAPEGTEAFF. CDR3 nucleotides: TGCAGTGCTCCGGAGGGGACTGAAGCTTTCTTT.

The chain has TRBV30 and TRBJ1-5; no definite D call. V lost 5 bases, J lost 6 bases, and 11 bases lay in between. The germline V gene has CDR1 GTSNPN and CDR2 SVGIG (reference sequence). The CDR3 totals 12 residues. CDR3 in DNA: TGTGCCTGGGACCGGGGAGTTCAGCCCCAGCATTTT. Translation gives CAWDRGVQPQHF.

This chain connects TRBV2 to TRBJ1-5; D is ambiguous. CDR3 length: 15 amino acids. Germline lookup yields CDR1 SNHLY and CDR2 FYNNEI. Trimming removed 3 bases from V and 0 bases from J, with 9 bases in between. The DNA of the CDR3 is TGTGCCAGCAGTGAGAGGGATTTTAGCAATCAGCCCCAGCATTTT. The encoded protein is CASSERDFSNQPQHF.

V usage is TRBV19 and J usage is TRBJ2-5, with TRBD2 as a possible D gene (6 bases). The CDR3 length is 17 residues. The V gene lost 0 bases and the J gene lost 1 base, with 15 bases spanning the gap. Germline CDR1 and CDR2: LNHDA and SQIVND (reference sequence). CDR3 sequence: CASSIDRSSGPQETQYF. The CDR3 DNA reads as TGTGCCAGTAGTATAGATCGGAGTAGCGGTCCCCAAGAGACCCAGTACTTC.

V is TRBV6-1 and J is TRBJ1-1, with 9 bases fitting TRBD1. The CDR3 runs 15 residues. CDR1 and CDR2 (germline): MNHNS, SASEGT. V lost 3 bases, J lost 5 bases, and 7 bases stayed unmatched. The CDR3 here is CASSDMGQGGTEAFF. The CDR3 coding sequence is TGTGCCAGCAGTGATATGGGACAGGGAGGGACTGAAGCTTTCTTT.